This T cell receptor beta chain was found in a study of T cell clonotyping in hematopoietic cell transplantation. Study-wide results and limits: Recipient TCR diversity dropped after transplant; expanded clonotypes rose from day 30 to 180. Higher Inverse Simpson Index values in graft donor and pretransplant recipient predicted broader posttransplant TCR diversity. No sorting was done, leaving CD4 and CD8 contributions mixed.

Of note for this clone: The target antigen is unknown.

Deletions cut 6 bases from V and 8 bases from J, with 11 bases between. Germline V lookup: CDR1 MNHEY, CDR2 SVGAGI. This CDR3 comprises 13 residues. Recipient blood drawn about 28 days pretransplant and days 30, 100, 180 after. The repertoire was sequenced with immunoSEQ multiplex PCR; TCRdb's copy has only in-frame clones and lacks some. There are around 7,000 clones in the sample; roughly 98% occur only once, and under 0.8% lies in the top ten. This rearrangement joins TRBV6-5 to TRBJ1-6; D gene ambiguous. The clonotype comes from a male patient in his sixties who had an allogeneic stem cell transplant from a related donor, so the T cells may come from the graft donor. Some clones in this sample may be carry-over from other donors' samples. Sample: PBMCs, taken 30 days after allogeneic stem cell transplant. In DNA, the CDR3 is TGTGCCAGCAGCCCCTGGGGAGATTCACCCCTCCACTTT. Translation: CASSPWGDSPLHF.